This passage covers 4 T cell receptor beta chains from one sample sequenced in a study of Ad26.COV2.S vaccination and SARS-CoV-2 variants. Libraries were prepared by immunoSEQ multiplex PCR; TCRdb keeps only in-frame clonotypes and omits some of them. The profile shows roughly 350,000 clones, 75% to 90% of them singletons. Treatment here: over 15 received Ad26.COV2.S at low or high dose, single or two shots; 5 received placebo; per-sample allocation not given. Sampling took place 63 days after the first vaccine or placebo injection. The source was peripheral blood, collected in a trial of Ad26.COV2.S vaccine versus placebo. The receptors were sampled from a person between 18 and 60 years old who received the Ad26.COV2.S COVID-19 vaccine or a placebo.

The rearrangement links TRBV4-1 to TRBJ1-1, with TRBD1 identical over 7 bases. The CDR3 covers 15 residues. The germline gives CDR1 MGHRA, CDR2 YSYEKL. J lost 0 bases, V lost 3 bases, and 4 bases had no gene match. The CDR3 nucleotides read TGCGCCAGCAGCCACTCTGACAGGGTGAACACTGAAGCTTTCTTT. It encodes CASSHSDRVNTEAFF.

The CDR3 here is CASSQGHPGLLYNEQFF. Here the CDR3 DNA reads TGCGCCAGCAGCCAAGGCCACCCGGGACTACTTTACAATGAGCAGTTCTTC. The V call is TRBV4-1, the J call TRBJ2-1; 7 positions match TRBD2. Germline lookup yields CDR1 MGHRA and CDR2 YSYEKL. This CDR3 is built from 17 residues. V dropped 1 base and J dropped 4; count of bases not matched to a gene: 10.

V is TRBV3-1 (or the pseudogene TRBV3-2) and J is TRBJ1-1; possibly TRBD1 for D (5 bases). Germline CDR1 reads LGHDT; CDR2 reads YNNKEL (reference sequence). The V gene lost 3 bases and the J gene lost 1 base, with 9 bases spanning the gap. This CDR3 region has 14 residues. The CDR3 reads CASSQGPRNTEAFF. The DNA for the CDR3 is TGTGCCAGCAGCCAGGGACCGCGGAACACTGAAGCTTTCTTT.

The V call is TRBV6-2 or TRBV6-3, the J call TRBJ2-4, with 8 bases that match TRBD2. V was clipped by 4 bases and J by 15 bases; unmatched bases: 20. This CDR3 contains 16 residues. Germline loops: CDR1 MNHEY, CDR2 SVGEGT. CDR3 protein: CASSSPVRGAGAGGYF. The CDR3 region has the DNA TGTGCCAGCAGTTCCCCCGTCCGGGGAGCGGGGGCTGGGGGGTACTTC.